This T cell receptor (beta chain) was documented in a study of blood T cell repertoires in COVID-19. This CDR3 comprises 14 residues. The germline V gene encodes CDR1 SGHRS and CDR2 YFSETQ. V was pared by 0 bases and J by 7 bases, with 13 bases between. Sequenced by immunoSEQ multiplex PCR; TCRdb stores in-frame clones only, minus some. In the table there are about 270,000 clones, 80% to 90% of which are singletons. The clonotype originates from an older woman with acute or convalescent COVID-19. Sequenced material: peripheral blood. The V and J genes are TRBV5-1 and TRBJ1-1, with TRBD1 as a possible D gene (5 bases). CDR3 amino acids: CASSLVGDRNEAFF. In nucleotides, the CDR3 is TGCGCCAGCAGCTTGGTAGGGGATAGGAATGAAGCTTTCTTT. The full variable domain, with the rest looked up from reference TRBV5-1 and TRBJ1-1, is KAGVTQTPRYLIKTRGQQVTLSCSPISGHRSVSWYQQTPGQGLQFLFEYFSETQRNKGNFPGRFSGRQFSNSRSEMNVSTLELGDSALYLCASSLVGDRNEAFFGQGTRLTVV.